This entry lists 2 T cell receptor beta chains sequenced from one sample in a study of blood T cell repertoires in COVID-19. Only in-frame clones appear in the TCRdb table, and some are missing; sequencing was by immunoSEQ multiplex PCR. Found here are approximately 70,000 clones, roughly 90% of them singletons; the top ten hold 6% to 7%. Material for sequencing was peripheral blood. These receptors originate from a woman between 50 and 59 years old with acute or convalescent COVID-19.

This clone has a handful of counts. The chain links TRBV3-1 (or the pseudogene TRBV3-2) to TRBJ1-1, with D possibly TRBD1 on 5 matching bases. The CDR3 totals 14 residues. Trimming shortened V by 7 bases and J by 0 bases, and 12 bases separated the two germline ends. Germline CDR1 reads LGHDT; CDR2 reads YNNKEL (reference sequence). Here the CDR3 reads CASILKGVNTEAFF. Here the CDR3 DNA reads TGTGCCAGCATCTTAAAAGGGGTGAACACTGAAGCTTTCTTT.

V is TRBV19 and J is TRBJ1-1; TRBD1 might be the D (5 bases). CDR3 size: 12 residues. Germline-derived CDR1 and CDR2 are LNHDA and SQIVND (reference sequence). Trimming pared 9 bases from V and 6 bases from J, leaving 14 bases between. The DNA for the CDR3 is TGTGCCAGCCAGGGAAGACCCGCTGAAGCTTTCTTT. Translated, it gives CASQGRPAEAFF.